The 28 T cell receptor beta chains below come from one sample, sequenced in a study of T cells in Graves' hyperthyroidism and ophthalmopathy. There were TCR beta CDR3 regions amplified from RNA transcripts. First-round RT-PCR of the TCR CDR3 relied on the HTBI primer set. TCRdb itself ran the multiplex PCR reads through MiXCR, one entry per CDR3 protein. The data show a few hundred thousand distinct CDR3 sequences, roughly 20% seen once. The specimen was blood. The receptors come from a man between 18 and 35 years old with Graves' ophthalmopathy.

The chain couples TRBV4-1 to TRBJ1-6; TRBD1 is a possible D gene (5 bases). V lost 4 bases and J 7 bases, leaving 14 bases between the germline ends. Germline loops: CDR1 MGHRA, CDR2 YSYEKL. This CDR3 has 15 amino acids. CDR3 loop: CASSRGRRNNSPLHF. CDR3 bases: TGCGCCAGCAGCCGGGGACGGAGGAACAATTCACCCCTCCACTTT.

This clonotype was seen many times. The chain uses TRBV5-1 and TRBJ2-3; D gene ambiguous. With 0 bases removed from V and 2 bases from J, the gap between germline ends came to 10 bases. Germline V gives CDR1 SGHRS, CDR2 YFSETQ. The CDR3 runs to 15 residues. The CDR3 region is CASSLEGKFTDTQYF. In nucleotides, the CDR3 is TGCGCCAGCAGCTTGGAGGGAAAGTTCACAGATACGCAGTATTTT.

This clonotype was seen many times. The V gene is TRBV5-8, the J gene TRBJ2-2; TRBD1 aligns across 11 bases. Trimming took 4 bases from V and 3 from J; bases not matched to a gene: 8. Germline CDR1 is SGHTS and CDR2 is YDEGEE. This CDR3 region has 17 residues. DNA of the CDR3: TGTGCCAGCAGCCAATGGACAGGGGGCGGCGACACCGGGGAGCTGTTTTTT. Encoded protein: CASSQWTGGGDTGELFF.

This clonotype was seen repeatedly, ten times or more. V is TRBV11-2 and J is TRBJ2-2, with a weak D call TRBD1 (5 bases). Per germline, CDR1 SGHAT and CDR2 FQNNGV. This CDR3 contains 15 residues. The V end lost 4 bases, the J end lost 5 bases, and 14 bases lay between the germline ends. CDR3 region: CASSSLAGRTGELFF. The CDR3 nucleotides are TGTGCCAGCAGCTCCCTGGCAGGGCGGACCGGGGAGCTGTTTTTT.

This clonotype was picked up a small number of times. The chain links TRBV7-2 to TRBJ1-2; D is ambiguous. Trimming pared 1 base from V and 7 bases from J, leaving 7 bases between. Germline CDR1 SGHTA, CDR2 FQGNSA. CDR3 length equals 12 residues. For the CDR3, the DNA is TGTGCCAGCAGCTTAGAGGCGGGTGGCTACACCTTC. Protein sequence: CASSLEAGGYTF.

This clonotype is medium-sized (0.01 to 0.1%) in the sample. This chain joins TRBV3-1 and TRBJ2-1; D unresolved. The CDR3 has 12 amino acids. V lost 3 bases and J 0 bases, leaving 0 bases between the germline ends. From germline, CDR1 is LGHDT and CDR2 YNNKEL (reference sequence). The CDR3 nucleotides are TGTGCCAGCAGCCACTCCTACAATGAGCAGTTCTTC. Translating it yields CASSHSYNEQFF.

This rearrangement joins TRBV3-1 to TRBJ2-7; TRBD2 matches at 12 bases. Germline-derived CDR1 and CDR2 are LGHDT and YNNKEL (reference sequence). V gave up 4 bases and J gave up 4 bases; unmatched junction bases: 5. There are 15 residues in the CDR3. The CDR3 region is CASSPGTSGLYEQYF. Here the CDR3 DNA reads TGTGCCAGCAGCCCCGGGACTAGCGGGTTGTACGAGCAGTACTTC.

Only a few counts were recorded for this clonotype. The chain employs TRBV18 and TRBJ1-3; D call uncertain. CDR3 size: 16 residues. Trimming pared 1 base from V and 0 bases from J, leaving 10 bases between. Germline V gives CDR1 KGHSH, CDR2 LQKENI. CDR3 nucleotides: TGTGCCAGCTCACCACGAGGGCAGAGCTCTGGAAACACCATATATTTT. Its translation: CASSPRGQSSGNTIYF.

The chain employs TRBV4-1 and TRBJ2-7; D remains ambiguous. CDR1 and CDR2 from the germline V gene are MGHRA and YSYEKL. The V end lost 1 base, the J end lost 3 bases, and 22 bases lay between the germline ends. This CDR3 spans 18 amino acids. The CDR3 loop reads CASSQVAGVPEYLYEQYF. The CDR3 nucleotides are TGCGCCAGCAGCCAAGTGGCAGGTGTGCCGGAGTATCTCTACGAGCAGTACTTC.

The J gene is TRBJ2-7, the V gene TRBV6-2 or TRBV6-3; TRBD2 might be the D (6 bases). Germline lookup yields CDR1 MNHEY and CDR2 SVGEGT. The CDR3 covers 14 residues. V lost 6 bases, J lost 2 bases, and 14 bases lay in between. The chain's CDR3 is CASSPNGGPYEQYF. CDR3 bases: TGTGCCAGCAGCCCCAACGGGGGACCCTACGAGCAGTACTTC.

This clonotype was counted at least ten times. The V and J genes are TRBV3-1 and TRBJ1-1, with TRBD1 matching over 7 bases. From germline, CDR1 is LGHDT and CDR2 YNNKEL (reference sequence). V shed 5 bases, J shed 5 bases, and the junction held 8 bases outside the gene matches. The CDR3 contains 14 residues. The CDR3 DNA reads TGTGCCAGCAGCTTCGGGACAGTCGGAACTGAAGCTTTCTTT. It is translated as CASSFGTVGTEAFF.

The CDR3 DNA reads TGTGCCAGCAGCCCGGGACAGGGGCTTCATCAGCCCCAGCATTTT. This sequence encodes CASSPGQGLHQPQHF. This rearrangement joins TRBV12-3 or TRBV12-4 to TRBJ1-5; 10 bases are shared with TRBD1. The CDR3 consists of 15 residues. The J segment lost 5 bases and the V segment lost 6 bases, leaving 7 bases of the junction unmatched.

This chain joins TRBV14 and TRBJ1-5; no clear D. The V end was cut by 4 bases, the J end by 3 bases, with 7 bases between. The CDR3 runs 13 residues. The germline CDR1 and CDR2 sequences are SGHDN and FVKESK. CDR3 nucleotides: TGTGCCAGCAGCCCAGCTACCAATCAGCCCCAGCATTTT. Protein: CASSPATNQPQHF.

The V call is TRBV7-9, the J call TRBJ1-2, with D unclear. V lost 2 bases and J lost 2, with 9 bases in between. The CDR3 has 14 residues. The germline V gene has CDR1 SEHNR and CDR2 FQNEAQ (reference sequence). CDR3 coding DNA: TGTGCCAGCAGCTTACGCCAGGAGAACTATGGCTACACCTTC. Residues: CASSLRQENYGYTF.

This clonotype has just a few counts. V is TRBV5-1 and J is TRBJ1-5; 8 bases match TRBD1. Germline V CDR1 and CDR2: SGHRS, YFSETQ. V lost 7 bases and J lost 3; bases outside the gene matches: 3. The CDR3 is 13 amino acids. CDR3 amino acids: CASAGGPNQPQHF. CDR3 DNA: TGCGCCAGCGCAGGGGGCCCCAATCAGCCCCAGCATTTT.

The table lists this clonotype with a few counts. The DNA of the CDR3 is TGCGCCAGCAGGGCGGACCGCTACACTGAAGCTTTCTTT. It specifies CASRADRYTEAFF. The rearrangement joins TRBV10-2 to TRBJ1-1; D is undetermined. Germline V gives CDR1 WSHSY, CDR2 SAAADI. The CDR3 is 13 residues long. The germline V and J ends were trimmed by 6 bases and 3 bases, with 11 bases remaining between them.

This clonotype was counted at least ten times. The CDR3 is CASSLGLQAGYTF. The CDR3 coding sequence is TGTGCCAGCAGTTTAGGCCTCCAGGCTGGCTACACCTTC. The chain is built from TRBV12-3 or TRBV12-4 and TRBJ1-2; D remains ambiguous. The V end was cut by 1 base, the J end by 7 bases, with 10 bases between. The length of the CDR3 is 13 residues.

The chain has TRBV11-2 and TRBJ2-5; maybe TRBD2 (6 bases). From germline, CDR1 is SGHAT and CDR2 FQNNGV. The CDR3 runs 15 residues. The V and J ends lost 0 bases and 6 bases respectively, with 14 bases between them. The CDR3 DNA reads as TGTGCCAGCAGCTTAGATCGGGGAGGCCAGAAGACCCAGTACTTC. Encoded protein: CASSLDRGGQKTQYF.

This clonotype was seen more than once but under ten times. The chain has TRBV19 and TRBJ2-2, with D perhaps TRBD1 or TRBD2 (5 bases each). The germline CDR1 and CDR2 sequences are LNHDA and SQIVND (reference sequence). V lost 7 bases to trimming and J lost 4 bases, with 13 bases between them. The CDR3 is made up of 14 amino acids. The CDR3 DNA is TGTGCCAGTACCACTGGGGGATTCACCGGGGAGCTGTTTTTT. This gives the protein CASTTGGFTGELFF.

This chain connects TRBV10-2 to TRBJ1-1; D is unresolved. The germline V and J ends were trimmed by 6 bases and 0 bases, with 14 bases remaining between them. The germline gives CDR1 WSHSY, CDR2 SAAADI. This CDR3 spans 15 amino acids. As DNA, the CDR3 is TGCGCCAGCAGGGGTTGGACTGATATGAACACTGAAGCTTTCTTT. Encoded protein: CASRGWTDMNTEAFF.

CDR3 region: CAIRGQGRNSPLHF. For the CDR3, the DNA is TGTGCCATCAGGGGACAGGGGAGGAATTCACCCCTCCACTTT. The V gene is TRBV10-3, the J gene TRBJ1-6; the match to TRBD1 covers 10 bases. The V segment lost 6 bases and the J segment 7 bases; nucleotides outside the gene matches: 3. This CDR3 is 14 amino acids long. The germline V gene has CDR1 ENHRY and CDR2 SYGVKD.

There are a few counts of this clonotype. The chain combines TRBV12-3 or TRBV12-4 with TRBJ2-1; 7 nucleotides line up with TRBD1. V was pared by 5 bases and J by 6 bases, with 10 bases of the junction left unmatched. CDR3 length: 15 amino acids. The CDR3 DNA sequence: TGTGCCAGCAGTCCCCCGGCAGGGGGAAGCAATGAGCAGTTCTTC. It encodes CASSPPAGGSNEQFF.

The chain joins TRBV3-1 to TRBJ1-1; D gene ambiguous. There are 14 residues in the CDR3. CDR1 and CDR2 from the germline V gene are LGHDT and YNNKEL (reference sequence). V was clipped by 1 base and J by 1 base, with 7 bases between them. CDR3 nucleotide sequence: TGTGCCAGCAGCCAAGGCCAGGCGAACACTGAAGCTTTCTTT. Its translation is CASSQGQANTEAFF.

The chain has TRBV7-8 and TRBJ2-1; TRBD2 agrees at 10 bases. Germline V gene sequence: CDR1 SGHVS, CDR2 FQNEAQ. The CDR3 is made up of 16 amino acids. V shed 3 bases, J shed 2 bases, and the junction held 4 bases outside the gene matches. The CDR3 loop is CASSFLAGAPYNEQFF. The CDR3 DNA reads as TGTGCCAGCAGCTTCCTAGCGGGAGCTCCCTACAATGAGCAGTTCTTC.

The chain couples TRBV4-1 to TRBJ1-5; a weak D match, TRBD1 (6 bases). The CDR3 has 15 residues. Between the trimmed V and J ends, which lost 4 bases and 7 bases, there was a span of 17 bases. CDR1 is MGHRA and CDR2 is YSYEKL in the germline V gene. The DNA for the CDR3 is TGCGCCAGCAGCCCCCGGACCGTCCAGGGGCAGCCCCAGCATTTT. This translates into CASSPRTVQGQPQHF.

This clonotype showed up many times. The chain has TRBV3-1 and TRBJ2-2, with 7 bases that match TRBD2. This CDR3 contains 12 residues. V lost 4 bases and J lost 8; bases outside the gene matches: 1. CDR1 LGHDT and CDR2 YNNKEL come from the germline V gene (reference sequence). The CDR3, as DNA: TGTGCCAGCAGCCGACTAGCAGGGGAGCTGTTTTTT. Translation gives CASSRLAGELFF.

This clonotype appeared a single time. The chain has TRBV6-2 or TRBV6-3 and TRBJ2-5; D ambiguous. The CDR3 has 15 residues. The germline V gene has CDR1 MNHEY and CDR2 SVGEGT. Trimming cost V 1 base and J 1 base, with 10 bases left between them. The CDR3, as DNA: TGTGCCAGCAGTTACTTAGTGCTAGGCCAAGAGACCCAGTACTTC. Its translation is CASSYLVLGQETQYF.

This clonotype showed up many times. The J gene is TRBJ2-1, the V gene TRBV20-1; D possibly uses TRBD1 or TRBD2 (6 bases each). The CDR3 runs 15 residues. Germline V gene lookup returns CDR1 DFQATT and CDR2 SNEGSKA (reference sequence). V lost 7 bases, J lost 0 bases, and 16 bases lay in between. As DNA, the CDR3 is TGCAGTGTCTCAGGAACGGGGGCCTCCTACAATGAGCAGTTCTTC. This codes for CSVSGTGASYNEQFF.